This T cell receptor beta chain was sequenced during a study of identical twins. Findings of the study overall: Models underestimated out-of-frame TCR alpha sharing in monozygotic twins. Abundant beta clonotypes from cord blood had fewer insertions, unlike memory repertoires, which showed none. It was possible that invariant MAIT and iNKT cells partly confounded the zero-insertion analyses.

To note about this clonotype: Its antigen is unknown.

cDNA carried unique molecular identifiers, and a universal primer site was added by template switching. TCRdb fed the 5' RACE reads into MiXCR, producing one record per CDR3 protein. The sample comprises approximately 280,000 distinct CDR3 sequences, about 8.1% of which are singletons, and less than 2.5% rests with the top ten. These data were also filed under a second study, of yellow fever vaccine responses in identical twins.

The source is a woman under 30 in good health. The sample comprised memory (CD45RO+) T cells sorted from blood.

The CDR3 loop is CASSLGGAAYEQYV. For the CDR3, the DNA is TGTGCCAGCAGCCTGGGGGGGGCGGCCTACGAGCAGTACGTC. The chain links TRBV11-2 to TRBJ2-7; a possible D gene is TRBD2 (7 bases). The ends were cut back, 5 bases at V and 2 bases at J, with 13 bases in the middle. This CDR3 region has 14 residues. Germline CDR1 reads SGHAT; CDR2 reads FQNNGV.